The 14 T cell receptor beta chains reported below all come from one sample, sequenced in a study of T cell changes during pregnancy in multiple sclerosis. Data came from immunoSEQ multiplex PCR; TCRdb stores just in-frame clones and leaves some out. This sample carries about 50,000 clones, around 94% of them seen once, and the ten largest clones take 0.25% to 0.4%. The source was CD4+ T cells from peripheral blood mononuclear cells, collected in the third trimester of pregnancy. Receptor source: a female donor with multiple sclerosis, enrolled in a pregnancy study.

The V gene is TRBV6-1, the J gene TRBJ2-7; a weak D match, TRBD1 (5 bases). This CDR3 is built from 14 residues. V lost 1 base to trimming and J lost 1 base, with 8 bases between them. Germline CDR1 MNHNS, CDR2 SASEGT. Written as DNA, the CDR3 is TGTGCCAGCAGTGAAGTAGGGGATTCCTACGAGCAGTACTTC. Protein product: CASSEVGDSYEQYF.

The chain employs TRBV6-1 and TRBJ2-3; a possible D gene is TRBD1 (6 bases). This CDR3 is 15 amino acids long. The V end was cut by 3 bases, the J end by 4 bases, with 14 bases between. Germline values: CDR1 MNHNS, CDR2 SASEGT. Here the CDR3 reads CASSEPGQGSDTQYF. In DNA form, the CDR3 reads TGTGCCAGCAGTGAGCCGGGACAAGGATCAGATACGCAGTATTTT.

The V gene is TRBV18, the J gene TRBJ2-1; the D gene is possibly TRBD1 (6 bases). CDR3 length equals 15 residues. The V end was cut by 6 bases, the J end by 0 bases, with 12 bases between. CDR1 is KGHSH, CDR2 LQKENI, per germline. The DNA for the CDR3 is TGTGCCAGCTCTAGGGACACGAGCTCCTACAATGAGCAGTTCTTC. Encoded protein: CASSRDTSSYNEQFF.

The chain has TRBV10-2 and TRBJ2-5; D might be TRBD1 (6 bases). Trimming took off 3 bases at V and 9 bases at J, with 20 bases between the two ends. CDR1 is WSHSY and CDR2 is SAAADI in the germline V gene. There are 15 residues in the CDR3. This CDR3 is CASSDPGWIEGAQYF. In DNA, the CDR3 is TGCGCCAGCAGTGATCCAGGGTGGATAGAGGGGGCCCAGTACTTC.

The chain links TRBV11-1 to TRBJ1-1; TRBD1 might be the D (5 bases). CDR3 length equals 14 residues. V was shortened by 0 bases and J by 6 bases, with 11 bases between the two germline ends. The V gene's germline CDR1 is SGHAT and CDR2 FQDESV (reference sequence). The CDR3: CASSLALGGAEAFF. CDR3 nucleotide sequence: TGTGCCAGCAGCTTAGCGCTGGGGGGGGCTGAAGCTTTCTTT.

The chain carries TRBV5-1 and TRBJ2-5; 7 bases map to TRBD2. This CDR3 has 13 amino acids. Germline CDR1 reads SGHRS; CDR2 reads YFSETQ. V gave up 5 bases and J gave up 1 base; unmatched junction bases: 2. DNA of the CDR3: TGCGCCAGCAGGGGCGGGGGCCAAGAGACCCAGTACTTC. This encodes CASRGGGQETQYF.

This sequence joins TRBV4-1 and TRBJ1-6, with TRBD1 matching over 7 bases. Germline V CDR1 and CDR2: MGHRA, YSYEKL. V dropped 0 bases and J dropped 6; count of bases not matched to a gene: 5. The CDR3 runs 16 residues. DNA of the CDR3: TGCGCCAGCAGCCAAGAAAAGGGGGCTCGTAATTCACCCCTCCACTTT. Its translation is CASSQEKGARNSPLHF.

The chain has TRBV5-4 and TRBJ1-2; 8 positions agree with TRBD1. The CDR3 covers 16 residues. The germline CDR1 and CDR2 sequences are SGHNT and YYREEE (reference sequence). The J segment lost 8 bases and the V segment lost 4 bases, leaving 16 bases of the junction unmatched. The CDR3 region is CASSIPRQGLSGGYTF. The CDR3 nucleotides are TGTGCCAGCAGCATCCCGCGACAGGGGTTATCGGGAGGCTACACCTTC.

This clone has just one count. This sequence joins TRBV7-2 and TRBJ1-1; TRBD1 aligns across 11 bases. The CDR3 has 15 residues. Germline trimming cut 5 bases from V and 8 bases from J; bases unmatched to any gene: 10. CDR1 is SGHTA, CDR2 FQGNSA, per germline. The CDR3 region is CASSQRTGGEREAFF. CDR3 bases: TGTGCCAGCAGCCAGCGGACAGGGGGCGAAAGAGAAGCTTTCTTT.

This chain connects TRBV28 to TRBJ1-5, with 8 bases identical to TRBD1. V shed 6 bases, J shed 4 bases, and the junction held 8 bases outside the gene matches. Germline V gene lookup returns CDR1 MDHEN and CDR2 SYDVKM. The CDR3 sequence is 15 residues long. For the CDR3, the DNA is TGTGCCAGCAGCGTGGACAGGGTAAGGAATCAGCCCCAGCATTTT. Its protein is CASSVDRVRNQPQHF.

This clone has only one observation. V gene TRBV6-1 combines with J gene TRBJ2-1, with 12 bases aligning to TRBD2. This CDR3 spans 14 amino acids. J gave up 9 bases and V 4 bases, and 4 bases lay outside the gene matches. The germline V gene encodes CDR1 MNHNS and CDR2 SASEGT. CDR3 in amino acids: CASSALAGGGEQFF. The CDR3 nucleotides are TGTGCCAGCAGTGCACTAGCGGGAGGCGGTGAGCAGTTCTTC.

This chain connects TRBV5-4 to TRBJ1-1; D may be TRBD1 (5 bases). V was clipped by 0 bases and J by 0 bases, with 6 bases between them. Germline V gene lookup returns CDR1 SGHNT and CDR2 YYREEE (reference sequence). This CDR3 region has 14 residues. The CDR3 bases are TGTGCCAGCAGCTTGGAAGGGGTGAACACTGAAGCTTTCTTT. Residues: CASSLEGVNTEAFF.

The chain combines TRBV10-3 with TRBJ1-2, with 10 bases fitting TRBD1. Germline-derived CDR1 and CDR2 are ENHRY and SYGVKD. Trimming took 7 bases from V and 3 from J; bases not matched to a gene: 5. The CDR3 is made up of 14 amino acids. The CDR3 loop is CAIIGGQGDYGYTF. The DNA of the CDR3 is TGTGCCATCATCGGTGGACAGGGGGACTATGGCTACACCTTC.

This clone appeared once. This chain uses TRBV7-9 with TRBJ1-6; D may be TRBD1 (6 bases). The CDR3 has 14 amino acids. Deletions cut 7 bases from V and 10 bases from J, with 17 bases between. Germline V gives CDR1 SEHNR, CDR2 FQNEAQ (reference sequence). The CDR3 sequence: CASKGRGVWSPLHF. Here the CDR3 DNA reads TGTGCCAGCAAAGGCAGGGGAGTATGGTCACCCCTCCACTTT.